These T cell receptor beta chains were read from a single sample in a study of T cell responses to AZD1222 COVID-19 vaccine. TCRdb keeps only in-frame clones here, not all; method: immunoSEQ multiplex PCR. The sample consists of about 99,000 clones, around nine tenths of them appearing once. Sequenced here: peripheral blood, sampled on day 0 of AZD1222 vaccination. These receptors all come from an adult in good health. The CDR3 runs from the conserved cysteine through the conserved F or W. A D gene is named only where the DNA matches it firmly. Expanded clones get a size class; other rows say once, few or many, or leave the size out.

clone_size d_call j_call v_call cdr3_nt cdr3_aa
NA NA TRBJ1-3 TRBV19 TGTGCCAGTAGTATGGGGGTGGCGAACTCTGGAAACACCATATATTTT CASSMGVANSGNTIYF
NA NA TRBJ2-3 TRBV4-3 TGCGCCAGCAGCCAAGGGGGACCTCAACCGGGTACGCAGTATTTT CASSQGGPQPGTQYF
NA NA TRBJ2-7 TRBV5-6 TGTGCCAGCAGGCGAAGGGGAAGCTACGAGCAGTACTTC CASRRRGSYEQYF
NA NA TRBJ1-2 TRBV25-1 TGTGCCAGCAGTGACAGCTTAGTAGGCTACACCTTC CASSDSLVGYTF
NA NA TRBJ1-6 TRBV7-3 TGTGCCAGCAGCTTAAGTGGGGTATGGGATTCACCCCTCCACTTT CASSLSGVWDSPLHF
few NA TRBJ2-1 TRBV9 TGTGCCAGTAGGAAGACTAGGGATTGTAGCAATGAGCAGTTCTTC CASRKTRDCSNEQFF
NA NA TRBJ2-7 TRBV6-5 TGTGCCAGCACCTCCGGGACACCCGCCTACGAGCAGTACTTC CASTSGTPAYEQYF
NA TRBD1 TRBJ2-7 TRBV3-1/TRBV3-2 TGTGCCAGCAGCCTACAGGGGGGCTCCTACGAGCAGTACTTC CASSLQGGSYEQYF
NA NA TRBJ2-2 TRBV5-4 TGTGCCAGCAGCCCCTTGTCTCCGGGGAACACCGGGGAGCTGTTTTTT CASSPLSPGNTGELFF
NA NA TRBJ2-7 TRBV9 TGTGCCAGCAGCGTAGATGGGCGCCAGAACTCCTACGAGCAGTACTTC CASSVDGRQNSYEQYF
medium-sized NA TRBJ1-5 TRBV19 TGTGCCAGTACCTCCAATCGCGGGCAGGGGAACAATCAGCCCCAGCATTTT CASTSNRGQGNNQPQHF
NA TRBD2 TRBJ2-5 TRBV7-2 TGTGCCAGCAGCTTAGGGGCGGTAGCGGGAGGGCCCTTAGAGACCCAGTACTTC CASSLGAVAGGPLETQYF
NA TRBD1 TRBJ2-2 TRBV7-9 TGTGCCAGCAGCGTCGGGACAGGTCTCCCCGGGGAGCTGTTTTTT CASSVGTGLPGELFF
NA NA TRBJ2-3 TRBV5-4 TGTGCCAGCAGCTTAGGGGGGCTAAACACAGATACGCAGTATTTT CASSLGGLNTDTQYF
NA TRBD1 TRBJ1-2 TRBV28 TGTGCCAGCAGAACAGGGGGCGCGGAGGGCTACACCTTC CASRTGGAEGYTF
NA TRBD2 TRBJ2-2 TRBV18 TGTGCCAGCTCACCACTCGGACTAGCGGGAGGGCCCATCGGGGAGCTGTTTTTT CASSPLGLAGGPIGELFF
NA TRBD1 TRBJ2-5 TRBV5-4 TGTGCCAGCAGCTTTTGGACAGGAGAGACCCAGTACTTC CASSFWTGETQYF
NA NA TRBJ2-7 TRBV5-1 TGCGCCAGCAGCATTTCGGGAGCGGTCGAGCAGTACTTC CASSISGAVEQYF
NA TRBD1 TRBJ1-1 TRBV12-3/TRBV12-4 TGTGCCAGCAGTTTCAGGGGGCACACTGAAGCTTTCTTT CASSFRGHTEAFF
NA NA TRBJ1-1 TRBV4-1 TGCGCCAGCAGCCAAGTTGTATCGGAGGTTGAAGCTTTCTTT CASSQVVSEVEAFF
NA NA TRBJ2-7 TRBV10-3 TGTGCCATCAGTCCCACGGATCGGGGGCCTTTCGAGCAGTACTTC CAISPTDRGPFEQYF
once NA TRBJ2-4 TRBV18 TGTGCCAGCTCACCTCCGGACGGCCTAGCCAAAAACATTCAGTACTTC CASSPPDGLAKNIQYF
once TRBD2 TRBJ2-4 TRBV28 TGTGCCAGCAGTTTACTAGCGGGGACAAAAAACATTCAGTACTTC CASSLLAGTKNIQYF
NA NA TRBJ2-5 TRBV28 TGTGCCAGCAGTATATCCGGCCTGACGCCCTGGATCCCCCAAGAGACCCAGTACTTC CASSISGLTPWIPQETQYF
NA NA TRBJ1-2 TRBV10-3 TGTGCCATCGGGGGGAAAGGAGATCTAAACTATGGCTACACCTTC CAIGGKGDLNYGYTF
NA TRBD1 TRBJ2-7 TRBV6-5 TGTGCCAGCAGTTACCGACAGGGGCCGCTCTCCTACGAGCAGTACTTC CASSYRQGPLSYEQYF
NA NA TRBJ2-3 TRBV7-8 TGTGCCAGCAGCTTCGCGCTCGAACCTACAGATACGCAGTATTTT CASSFALEPTDTQYF
NA NA TRBJ2-7 TRBV28 TGTGCCAGCAGTCTCTTGCCTGCCTACGAGCAGTACTTC CASSLLPAYEQYF
NA NA TRBJ1-1 TRBV6-6 TGTGCCAGCAGGTGGACGGGGAACACTGAAGCTTTCTTT CASRWTGNTEAFF
NA NA TRBJ2-2 TRBV30 TGTGCCCGGGCCAGCATGGTGGGCACCGGGGAGCTGTTTTTT CARASMVGTGELFF
NA NA TRBJ1-2 TRBV19 TGTGCCAGTAGTATGGGGGGTGGCTACACCTTC CASSMGGGYTF
few NA TRBJ2-7 TRBV18 TGTGCCAGCTCACCAAACACTGCCACCTACGAGCAGTACTTC CASSPNTATYEQYF
NA TRBD1 TRBJ2-2 TRBV18 TGTGCCAGCTCAGAGGGACAGGGAAACACCGGGGAGCTGTTTTTT CASSEGQGNTGELFF
NA TRBD1 TRBJ2-3 TRBV5-8 TGTGCCAGCAGCTTCGTGACAGGGTCCACAGATACGCAGTATTTT CASSFVTGSTDTQYF
NA NA TRBJ1-5 TRBV10-2 TGCGCCAGCAGTGAGTCAGGGGGAGTTAATCAGCCCCAGCATTTT CASSESGGVNQPQHF
NA NA TRBJ2-7 TRBV5-8 TGTGCCAGCACCCTATCAGGCTATACCTACGAGCAGTACTTC CASTLSGYTYEQYF
NA NA TRBJ2-7 TRBV6-2/TRBV6-3 TGTGCCAGCAGTTACCGTACCCGGGGATTTGGGAACCACGAGCAGTACTTC CASSYRTRGFGNHEQYF
NA TRBD1 TRBJ1-5 TRBV6-5 TGTGCCAGCAGGGCGACAGGGGGCGCGGGTCAGCCCCAGCATTTT CASRATGGAGQPQHF
NA NA TRBJ1-2 TRBV5-4 TGTGCCAGCAGCTTGGAGGGCAGCCCATATGCCGGGACCTTC CASSLEGSPYAGTF
NA TRBD1 TRBJ1-1 TRBV14 TGTGCCAGCAGCCAAGGTTTGGGCAGGGGGCGTTTTGGAGCTTTCTTT CASSQGLGRGRFGAFF
NA TRBD1 TRBJ1-2 TRBV27 TGTGCCAGCAGTCTTAGCTCCGGGACAGGGGGCTATGGCTACACCTTC CASSLSSGTGGYGYTF
NA NA TRBJ2-4 TRBV7-9 TGTGCCAGCAGCACGACGGACCAGGACGTTCAGTACTTC CASSTTDQDVQYF
NA NA TRBJ2-7 TRBV4-2 TGTGCCAGCAGCCAAGGCGACAGGAGCTCCTACGAGCAGTACTTC CASSQGDRSSYEQYF